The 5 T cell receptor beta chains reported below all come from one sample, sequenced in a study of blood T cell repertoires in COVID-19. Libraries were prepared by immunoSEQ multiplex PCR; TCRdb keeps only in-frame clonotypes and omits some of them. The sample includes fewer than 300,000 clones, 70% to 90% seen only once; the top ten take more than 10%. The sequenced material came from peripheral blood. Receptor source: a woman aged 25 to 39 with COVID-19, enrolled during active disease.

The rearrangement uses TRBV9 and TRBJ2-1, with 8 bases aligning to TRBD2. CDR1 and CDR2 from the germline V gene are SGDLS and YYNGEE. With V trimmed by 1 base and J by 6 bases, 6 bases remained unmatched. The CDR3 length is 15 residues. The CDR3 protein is CASSVYGGVGNEQFF. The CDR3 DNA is TGTGCCAGCAGCGTATACGGGGGGGTCGGCAATGAGCAGTTCTTC.

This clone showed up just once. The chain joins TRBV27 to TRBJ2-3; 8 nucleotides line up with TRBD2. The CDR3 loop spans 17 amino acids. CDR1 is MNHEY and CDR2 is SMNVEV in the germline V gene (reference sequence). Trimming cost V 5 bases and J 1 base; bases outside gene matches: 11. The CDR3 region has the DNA TGTGCCAGCAGTCCCCTTAGGCTCGGGGGGGGCACAGATACGCAGTATTTT. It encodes CASSPLRLGGGTDTQYF.

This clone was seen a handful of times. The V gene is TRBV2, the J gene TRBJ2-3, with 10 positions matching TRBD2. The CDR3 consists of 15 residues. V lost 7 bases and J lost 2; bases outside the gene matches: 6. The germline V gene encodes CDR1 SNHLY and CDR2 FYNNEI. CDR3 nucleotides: TGTGCCAGCAAACTACTAGCGGGGTTCACAGATACGCAGTATTTT. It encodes CASKLLAGFTDTQYF.

In DNA form, the CDR3 reads TGTGCCAGCAGCAACATCGGGACTAGCTCCTACAATGAGCAGTTCTTC. It specifies CASSNIGTSSYNEQFF. The chain combines TRBV2 with TRBJ2-1, with 8 bases that match TRBD2. Germline V CDR1 and CDR2: SNHLY, FYNNEI. The ends lost 6 bases at V and 0 bases at J; junction bases unmatched: 7. This CDR3 is built from 16 residues.

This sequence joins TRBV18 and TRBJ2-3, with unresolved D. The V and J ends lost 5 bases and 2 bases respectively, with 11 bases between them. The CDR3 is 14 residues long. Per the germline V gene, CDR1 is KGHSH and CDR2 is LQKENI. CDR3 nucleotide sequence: TGTGCCAGCTCAGGGCCTGGGCACACAGATACGCAGTATTTT. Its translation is CASSGPGHTDTQYF.